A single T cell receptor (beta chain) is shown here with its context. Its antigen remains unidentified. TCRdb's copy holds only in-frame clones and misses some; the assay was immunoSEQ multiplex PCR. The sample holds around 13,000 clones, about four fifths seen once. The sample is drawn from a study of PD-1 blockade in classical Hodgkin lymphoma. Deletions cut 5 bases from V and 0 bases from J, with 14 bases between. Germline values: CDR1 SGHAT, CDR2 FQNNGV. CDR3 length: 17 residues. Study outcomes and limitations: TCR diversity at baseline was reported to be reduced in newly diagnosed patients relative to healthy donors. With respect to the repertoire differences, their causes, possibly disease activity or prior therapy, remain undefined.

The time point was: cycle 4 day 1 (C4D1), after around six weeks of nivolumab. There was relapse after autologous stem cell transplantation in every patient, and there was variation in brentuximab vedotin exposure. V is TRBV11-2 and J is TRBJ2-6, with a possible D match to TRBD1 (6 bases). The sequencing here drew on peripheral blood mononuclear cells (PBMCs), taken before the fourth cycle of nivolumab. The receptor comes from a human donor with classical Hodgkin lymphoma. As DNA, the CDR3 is TGTGCCAGCAGCCCCACACAGGGTAGCTCTGGGGCCAACGTCCTGACTTTC. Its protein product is CASSPTQGSSGANVLTF.